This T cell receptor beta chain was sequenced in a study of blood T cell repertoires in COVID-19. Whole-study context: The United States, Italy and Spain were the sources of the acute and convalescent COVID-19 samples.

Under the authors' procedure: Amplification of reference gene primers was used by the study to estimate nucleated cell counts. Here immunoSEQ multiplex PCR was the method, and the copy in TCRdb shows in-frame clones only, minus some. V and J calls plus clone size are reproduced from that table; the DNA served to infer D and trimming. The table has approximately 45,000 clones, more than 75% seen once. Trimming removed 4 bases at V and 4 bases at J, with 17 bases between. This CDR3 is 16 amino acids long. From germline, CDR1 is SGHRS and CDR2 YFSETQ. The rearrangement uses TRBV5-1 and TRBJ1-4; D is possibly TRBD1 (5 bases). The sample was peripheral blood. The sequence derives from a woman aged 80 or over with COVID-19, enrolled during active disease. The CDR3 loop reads CASSHPVRALNEKLFF. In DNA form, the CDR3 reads TGCGCCAGCAGCCATCCAGTCAGGGCCCTTAATGAAAAACTGTTTTTT.